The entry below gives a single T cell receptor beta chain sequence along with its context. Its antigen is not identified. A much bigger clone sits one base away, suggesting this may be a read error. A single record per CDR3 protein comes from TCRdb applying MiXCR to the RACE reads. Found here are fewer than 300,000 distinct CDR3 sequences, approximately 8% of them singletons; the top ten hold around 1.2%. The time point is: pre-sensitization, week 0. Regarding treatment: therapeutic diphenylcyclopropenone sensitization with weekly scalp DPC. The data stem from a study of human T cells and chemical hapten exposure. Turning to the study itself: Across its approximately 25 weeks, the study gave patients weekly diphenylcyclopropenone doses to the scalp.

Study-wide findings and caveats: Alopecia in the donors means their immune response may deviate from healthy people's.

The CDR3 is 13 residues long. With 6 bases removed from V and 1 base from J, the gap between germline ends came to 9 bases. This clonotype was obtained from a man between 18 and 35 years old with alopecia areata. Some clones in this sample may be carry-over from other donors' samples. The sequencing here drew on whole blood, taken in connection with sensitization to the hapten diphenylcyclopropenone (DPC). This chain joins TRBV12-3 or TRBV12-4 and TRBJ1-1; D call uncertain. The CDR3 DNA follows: TGTGCCAGCAGGTCATCAGGGAACACTGAAGCTTTCTTT. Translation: CASRSSGNTEAFF.